These 9 T cell receptor beta chains share one sample of origin, sequenced in a study of blood T cell repertoires in COVID-19 (dated by TCRdb to about 2020). The library relied on the immunoSEQ multiplex PCR assay. Imported from immuneACCESS, the table was reduced by TCRdb to in-frame sequences with V and J called. These copies leave out some clones; in studies compared against another copy, an unresolved V gene accounts for under half, and the cause of the remainder is not known. The sample data list some 85,000 clones, and approximately 80% of these were observed just once. About half of the sample goes to the ten largest clones. The sequenced sample was peripheral blood. Every receptor here comes from a human donor in a cohort sampled during active COVID-19.

This chain uses TRBV3-1 (or the pseudogene TRBV3-2) with TRBJ2-7; D is perhaps TRBD2 (5 bases). The CDR3 sequence is 14 residues long. The V and J ends lost 0 bases and 6 bases respectively, with 12 bases between them. Germline V gene lookup returns CDR1 LGHDT and CDR2 YNNKEL (reference sequence). Written as DNA, the CDR3 is TGTGCCAGCAGCCAAGATGGGAGACTCTTCGAGCAGTACTTC. It specifies CASSQDGRLFEQYF.

The CDR3 spells CASRGGQGATGELFF. The CDR3 DNA reads as TGTGCCAGCAGAGGAGGACAGGGGGCCACCGGGGAGCTGTTTTTT. The V and J genes are TRBV7-9 and TRBJ2-2; 11 positions match TRBD1. The J segment lost 4 bases and the V segment lost 6 bases, leaving 4 bases of the junction unmatched. The CDR3 covers 15 residues. Germline lookup yields CDR1 SEHNR and CDR2 FQNEAQ (reference sequence).

This clone was counted a few times. The chain carries TRBV27 and TRBJ2-1; weak D call: TRBD2 (5 bases). Trimming removed 5 bases from V and 7 bases from J, with 18 bases in between. The CDR3 runs to 15 residues. Germline values: CDR1 MNHEY, CDR2 SMNVEV (reference sequence). CDR3 in DNA: TGTGCCAGCAGTCCTCGGATAGCGCTAAGAAATGAGCAGTTCTTC. Translation: CASSPRIALRNEQFF.

The chain is built from TRBV6-5 and TRBJ1-2; TRBD1 agrees at 7 bases. Germline V gene data show CDR1 as MNHEY and CDR2 as SVGAGI. Trimming at V came to 5 bases and at J to 0 bases, leaving 6 bases not matched to a gene. This CDR3 region has 15 residues. Here the CDR3 DNA reads TGTGCCAGCAGTCACCAAGGGACAGCTAACTATGGCTACACCTTC. It specifies CASSHQGTANYGYTF.

In its sample, this clone was seen a few times. The chain carries TRBV3-1 (or the pseudogene TRBV3-2) and TRBJ1-5; 7 bases are shared with TRBD1. Trimming at V came to 1 base and at J to 3 bases, leaving 3 bases not matched to a gene. The CDR3 extends over 15 amino acids. CDR1 is LGHDT and CDR2 is YNNKEL in the germline V gene (reference sequence). As DNA, the CDR3 is TGTGCCAGCAGCCAAGGGACAGGAAACAATCAGCCCCAGCATTTT. Translation gives CASSQGTGNNQPQHF.

V usage is TRBV5-6 and J usage is TRBJ1-1; TRBD1 is a possible D gene (5 bases). The germline CDR1 and CDR2 sequences are SGHDT and YYEEEE. Trimming cost V 1 base and J 7 bases, with 8 bases left between them. The CDR3 has 12 amino acids. For the CDR3, the DNA is TGTGCCAGCAGCTTGCGGGGGAATGAAGCTTTCTTT. Translating it yields CASSLRGNEAFF.

The chain has TRBV19 and TRBJ2-3; maybe TRBD1 (5 bases). The germline V and J ends were trimmed by 7 bases and 5 bases, with 13 bases remaining between them. The CDR3 runs to 13 residues. Germline V CDR1 and CDR2: LNHDA, SQIVND (reference sequence). Here the CDR3 reads CASTMGRKDTQYF. CDR3 DNA sequence: TGTGCCAGTACCATGGGGCGAAAAGATACGCAGTATTTT.

The rearrangement joins TRBV19 to TRBJ2-3; D possibly corresponds to TRBD1 (5 bases). Germline assignment: CDR1 LNHDA and CDR2 SQIVND (reference sequence). V lost 4 bases to trimming and J lost 0 bases, with 11 bases between them. The CDR3 has 15 amino acids. CDR3 nucleotides: TGTGCCAGTAGTAGTTTTGGGGCTAGCACAGATACGCAGTATTTT. As protein: CASSSFGASTDTQYF.

V is TRBV19 and J is TRBJ1-2; D remains ambiguous. The V end was cut by 4 bases, the J end by 8 bases, with 20 bases between. The length of the CDR3 is 15 residues. From germline, CDR1 is LNHDA and CDR2 SQIVND (reference sequence). The CDR3 DNA reads TGTGCCAGTAGTAACCCTCGCGGGCCGGATCAGGGCTACACCTTC. It is translated as CASSNPRGPDQGYTF.